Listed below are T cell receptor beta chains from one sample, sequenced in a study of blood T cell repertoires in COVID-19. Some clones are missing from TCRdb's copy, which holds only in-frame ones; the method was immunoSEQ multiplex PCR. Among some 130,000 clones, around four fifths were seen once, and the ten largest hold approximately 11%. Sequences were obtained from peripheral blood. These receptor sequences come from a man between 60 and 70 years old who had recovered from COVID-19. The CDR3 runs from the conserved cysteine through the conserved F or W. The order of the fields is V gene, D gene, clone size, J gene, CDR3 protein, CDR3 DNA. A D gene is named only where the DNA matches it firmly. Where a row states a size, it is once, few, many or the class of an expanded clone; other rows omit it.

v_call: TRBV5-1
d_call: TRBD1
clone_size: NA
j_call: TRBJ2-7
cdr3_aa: CASSAQDRGEQYF
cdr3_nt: TGCGCCAGCAGCGCCCAGGACAGGGGGGAGCAGTACTTC

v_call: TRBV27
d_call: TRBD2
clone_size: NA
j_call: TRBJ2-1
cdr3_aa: CATAGGTSGRGEQFF
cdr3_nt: TGTGCCACAGCGGGCGGGACTAGCGGGAGGGGTGAGCAGTTCTTC

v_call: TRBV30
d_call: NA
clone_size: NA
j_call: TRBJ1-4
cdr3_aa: CAWGATVNEKLFF
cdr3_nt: TGTGCCTGGGGTGCCACGGTTAATGAAAAACTGTTTTTT

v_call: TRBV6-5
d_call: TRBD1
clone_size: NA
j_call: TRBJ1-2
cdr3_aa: CASSHYAGTGIYGYTF
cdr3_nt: TGTGCCAGCAGTCACTACGCCGGGACAGGGATCTATGGCTACACCTTC

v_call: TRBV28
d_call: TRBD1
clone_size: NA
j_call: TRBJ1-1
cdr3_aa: CASSLPGGVENTEAFF
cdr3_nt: TGTGCCAGCAGTTTGCCAGGGGGCGTGGAGAACACTGAAGCTTTCTTT

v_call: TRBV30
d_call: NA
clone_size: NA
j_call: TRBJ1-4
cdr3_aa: CAWTPRDSNEKLFF
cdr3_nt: TGTGCCTGGACGCCCCGGGACTCCAATGAAAAACTGTTTTTT

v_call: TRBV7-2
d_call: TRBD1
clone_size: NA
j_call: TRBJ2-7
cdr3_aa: CASSPPGQGFGYEQYF
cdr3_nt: TGTGCCAGCAGCCCCCCGGGACAGGGATTCGGCTACGAGCAGTACTTC

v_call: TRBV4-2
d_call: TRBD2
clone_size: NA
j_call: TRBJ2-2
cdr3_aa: CASSQVFGTSGMTVTGELFF
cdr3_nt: TGTGCCAGCAGCCAAGTATTCGGGACTAGCGGGATGACAGTTACCGGGGAGCTGTTTTTT

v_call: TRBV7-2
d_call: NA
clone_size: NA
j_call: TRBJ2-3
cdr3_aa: CASSLYGGSTDTQYF
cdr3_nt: TGTGCCAGCAGCTTATACGGCGGAAGCACAGATACGCAGTATTTT

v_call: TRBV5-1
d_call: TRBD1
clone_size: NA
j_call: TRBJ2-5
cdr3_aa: CASSLEGTGQETQYF
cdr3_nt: TGCGCCAGCAGCTTGGAGGGGACAGGGCAAGAGACCCAGTACTTC

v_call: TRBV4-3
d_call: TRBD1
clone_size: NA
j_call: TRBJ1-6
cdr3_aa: CASSQDATGVNSPLHF
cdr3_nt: TGCGCCAGCAGCCAAGATGCCACAGGGGTGAATTCACCCCTCCACTTT

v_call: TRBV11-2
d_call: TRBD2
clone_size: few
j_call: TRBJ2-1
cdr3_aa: CASSLVDSFGRGGEQFF
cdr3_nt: TGTGCCAGCAGCTTAGTAGATAGTTTCGGCCGCGGGGGTGAGCAGTTCTTC

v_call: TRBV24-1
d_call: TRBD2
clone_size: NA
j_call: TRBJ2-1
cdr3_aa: CATSDPGTSSYNEQFF
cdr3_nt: TGTGCCACCAGTGACCCCGGGACTAGCAGCTACAATGAGCAGTTCTTC

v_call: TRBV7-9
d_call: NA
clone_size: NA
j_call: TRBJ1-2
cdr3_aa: CASSLGSAGVNYGYTF
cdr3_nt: TGTGCCAGCAGCTTAGGGTCTGCCGGAGTCAACTATGGCTACACCTTC

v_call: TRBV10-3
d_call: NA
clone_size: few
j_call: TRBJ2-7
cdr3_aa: CAVSGDTYEQYF
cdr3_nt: TGTGCCGTGAGTGGGGACACCTACGAGCAGTACTTC

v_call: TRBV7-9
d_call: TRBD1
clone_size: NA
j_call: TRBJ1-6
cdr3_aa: CASSLSGQDNSPLHF
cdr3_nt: TGTGCCAGCAGCTTGTCAGGACAGGATAATTCACCCCTCCACTTT

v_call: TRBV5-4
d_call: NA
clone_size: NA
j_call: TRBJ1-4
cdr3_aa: CASSLGQQNEKLFF
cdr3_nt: TGTGCCAGCAGCTTGGGACAGCAAAATGAAAAACTGTTTTTT

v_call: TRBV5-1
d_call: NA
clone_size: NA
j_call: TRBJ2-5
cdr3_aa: CASSPYRGVTDVETQYF
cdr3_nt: TGCGCCAGCAGCCCCTACCGCGGGGTGACGGACGTGGAGACCCAGTACTTC

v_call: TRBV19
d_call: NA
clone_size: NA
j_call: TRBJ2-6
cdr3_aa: CASSASRGSGANVLTF
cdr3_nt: TGTGCCAGTAGTGCGTCCAGGGGATCTGGGGCCAACGTCCTGACTTTC

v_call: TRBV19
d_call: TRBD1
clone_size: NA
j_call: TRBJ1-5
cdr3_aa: CASSELGTGRGDQPQHF
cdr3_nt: TGTGCCAGTAGTGAACTAGGGACAGGGAGGGGAGATCAGCCCCAGCATTTT

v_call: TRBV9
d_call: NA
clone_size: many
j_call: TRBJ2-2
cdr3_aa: CASSVESAGELFF
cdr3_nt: TGTGCCAGCAGCGTAGAAAGCGCCGGGGAGCTGTTTTTT

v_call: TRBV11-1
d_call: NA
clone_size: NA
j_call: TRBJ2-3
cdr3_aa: CASSLTRLGGTQYF
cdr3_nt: TGTGCCAGCAGCTTGACTCGACTGGGAGGTACGCAGTATTTT

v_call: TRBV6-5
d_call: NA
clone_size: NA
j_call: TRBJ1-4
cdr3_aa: CASSLGFGEKLFF
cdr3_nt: TGTGCCAGCAGCCTAGGATTTGGGGAAAAACTGTTTTTT

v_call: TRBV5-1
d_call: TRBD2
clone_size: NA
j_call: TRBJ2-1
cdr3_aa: CASSLRTSGDNEQFF
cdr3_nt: TGCGCCAGCAGCCTCAGGACTAGCGGCGACAATGAGCAGTTCTTC

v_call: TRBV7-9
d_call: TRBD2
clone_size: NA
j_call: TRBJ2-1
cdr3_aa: CASSLAGGLYNEQFF
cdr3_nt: TGTGCCAGCAGCTTGGCGGGAGGGCTCTACAATGAGCAGTTCTTC

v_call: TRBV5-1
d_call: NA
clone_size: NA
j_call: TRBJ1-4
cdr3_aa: CASSGGGRSDEKLFF
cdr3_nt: TGCGCCAGCAGCGGCGGGGGGCGCTCAGATGAAAAACTGTTTTTT

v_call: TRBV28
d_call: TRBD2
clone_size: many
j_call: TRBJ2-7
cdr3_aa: CASSLSLAGVEQYF
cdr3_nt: TGTGCCAGCAGTTTAAGTCTAGCGGGGGTCGAGCAGTACTTC

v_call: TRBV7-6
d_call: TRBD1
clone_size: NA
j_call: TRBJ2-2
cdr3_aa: CASSLASGQGNTGELFF
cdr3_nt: TGTGCCAGCAGCTTAGCGTCAGGACAGGGGAACACCGGGGAGCTGTTTTTT

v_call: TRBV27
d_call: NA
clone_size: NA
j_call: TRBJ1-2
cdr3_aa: CASSSREGVGGYTF
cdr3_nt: TGTGCCAGCAGTTCGAGGGAAGGTGTTGGCGGCTACACCTTC

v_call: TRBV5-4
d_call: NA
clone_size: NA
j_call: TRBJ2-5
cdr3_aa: CASSFSTGRETQYF
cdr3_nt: TGTGCCAGCAGCTTCTCGACAGGGAGGGAGACCCAGTACTTC

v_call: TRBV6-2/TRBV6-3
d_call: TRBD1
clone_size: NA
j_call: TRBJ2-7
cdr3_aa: CASSYSKRTGGSYEQYF
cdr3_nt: TGTGCCAGCAGTTACTCGAAAAGGACAGGGGGCTCGTACGAGCAGTACTTC

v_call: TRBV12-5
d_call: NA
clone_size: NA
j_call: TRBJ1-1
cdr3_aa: CASGSGQKNTEAFF
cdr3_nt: TGTGCTAGTGGTTCTGGACAGAAGAACACTGAAGCTTTCTTT

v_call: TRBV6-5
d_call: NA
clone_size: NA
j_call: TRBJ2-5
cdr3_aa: CASSQSLGGETQYF
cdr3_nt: TGTGCCAGCAGTCAATCACTAGGGGGAGAGACCCAGTACTTC

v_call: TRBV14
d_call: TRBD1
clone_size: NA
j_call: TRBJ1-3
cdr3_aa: CASSRDRGSNTIYF
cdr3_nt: TGTGCCAGCAGCCGGGACAGGGGATCAAACACCATATATTTT

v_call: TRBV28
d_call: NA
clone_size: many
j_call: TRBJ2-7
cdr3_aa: CASSPSGSEQYF
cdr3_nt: TGTGCCAGCAGCCCATCGGGGAGCGAGCAGTACTTC

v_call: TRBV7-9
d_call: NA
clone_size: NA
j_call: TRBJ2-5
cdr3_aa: CASSLSQPYQETQYF
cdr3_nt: TGTGCCAGCAGCTTATCACAGCCGTACCAAGAGACCCAGTACTTC

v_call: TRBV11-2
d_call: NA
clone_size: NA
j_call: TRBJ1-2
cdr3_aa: CASSLETRGYTF
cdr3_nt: TGTGCCAGCAGCTTAGAGACGCGGGGCTACACCTTC

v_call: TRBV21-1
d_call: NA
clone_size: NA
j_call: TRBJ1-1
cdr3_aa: CASSKGSGVTEAFF
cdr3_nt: TGTGCCAGCAGCAAAGGGTCGGGGGTTACTGAAGCTTTCTTT

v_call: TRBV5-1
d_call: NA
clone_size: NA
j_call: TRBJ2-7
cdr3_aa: CASSLGSSHLLEQYF
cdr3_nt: TGCGCCAGCAGCTTGGGATCAAGCCACCTCCTCGAGCAGTACTTC

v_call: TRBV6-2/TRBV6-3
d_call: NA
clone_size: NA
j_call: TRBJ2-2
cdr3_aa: CASSYSYSGYTGELFF
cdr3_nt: TGTGCCAGCAGTTACTCGTACAGCGGGTACACCGGGGAGCTGTTTTTT

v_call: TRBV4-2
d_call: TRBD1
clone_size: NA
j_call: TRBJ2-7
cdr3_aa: CASSPLPGQGAPEEQYF
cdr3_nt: TGTGCCAGCAGCCCCCTCCCGGGACAGGGGGCACCTGAGGAGCAGTACTTC

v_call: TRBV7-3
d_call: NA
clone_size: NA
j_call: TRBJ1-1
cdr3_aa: CASSKDTNTEAFF
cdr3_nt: TGTGCCAGCAGTAAGGACACGAACACTGAAGCTTTCTTT

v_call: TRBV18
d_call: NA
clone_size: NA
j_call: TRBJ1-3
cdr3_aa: CASSPSPDSSGNTIYF
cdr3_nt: TGTGCCAGCTCACCGAGCCCCGACAGCTCTGGAAACACCATATATTTT

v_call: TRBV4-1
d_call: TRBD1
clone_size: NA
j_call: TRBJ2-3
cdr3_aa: CASSQVTTGATDTQYF
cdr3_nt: TGCGCCAGCAGCCAAGTCACCACAGGGGCCACAGATACGCAGTATTTT

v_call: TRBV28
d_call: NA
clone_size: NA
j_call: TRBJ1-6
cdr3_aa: CASLREGASPLHF
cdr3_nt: TGTGCCAGCCTGAGGGAGGGAGCTTCACCCCTCCACTTT

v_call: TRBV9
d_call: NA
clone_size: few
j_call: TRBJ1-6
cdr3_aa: CASSALLEATSPLHF
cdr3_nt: TGTGCCAGCAGCGCTCTTCTGGAGGCCACCTCACCCCTCCACTTT